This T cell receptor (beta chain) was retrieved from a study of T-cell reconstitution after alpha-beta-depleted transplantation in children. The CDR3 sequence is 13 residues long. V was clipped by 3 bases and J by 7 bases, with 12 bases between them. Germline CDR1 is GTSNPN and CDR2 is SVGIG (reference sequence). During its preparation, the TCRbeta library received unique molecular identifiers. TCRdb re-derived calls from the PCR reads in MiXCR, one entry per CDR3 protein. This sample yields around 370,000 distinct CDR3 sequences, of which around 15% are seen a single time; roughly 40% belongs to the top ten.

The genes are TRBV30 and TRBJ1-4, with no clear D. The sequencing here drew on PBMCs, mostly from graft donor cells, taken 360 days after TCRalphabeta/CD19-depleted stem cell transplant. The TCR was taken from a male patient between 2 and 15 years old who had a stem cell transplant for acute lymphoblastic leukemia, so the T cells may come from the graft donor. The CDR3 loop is CAWSVRLGEKLFF. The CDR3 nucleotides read TGTGCCTGGAGCGTCCGATTGGGTGAAAAACTGTTTTTT.